Described below is a single T cell receptor (beta chain) sequence and its context. The antigen is unknown. This sample was taken from a study of cytomegalovirus exposure and HLA in healthy donors. At the level of the study: HLA-typed donors were the source of 83 million or so unique TCRs, which an early data release held.

Regarding the study as a whole: Later analysis suggested links between common viral pathogens and several top significant clusters. The likely origin of a cluster of highly shared sequence variants was a sequencing artifact.

Primers for the PCR totalled 60 Vbeta and 13 Jbeta. The protocol was immunoSEQ multiplex PCR, while the TCRdb copy is restricted to in-frame clones and leaves out a portion. The data show around 200,000 clones, roughly 80% seen once. Germline assignment: CDR1 MNHEY and CDR2 SMNVEV (reference sequence). The CDR3 sequence is 17 residues long. V was pared by 5 bases and J by 4 bases, with 11 bases of the junction left unmatched. Input material: PBMCs. V is TRBV27 and J is TRBJ2-5; 12 nucleotides align to TRBD2. The sequence derives from a middle-aged man in good health and CMV-seropositive. As DNA, the CDR3 is TGTGCCAGCAGTCTCCACCGCCTGGGACTAGCGGGAGAGACCCAGTACTTC. Protein sequence: CASSLHRLGLAGETQYF.